The entry below gives a single T cell receptor (beta chain) sequence along with its context. It may be a read error: a sequence one base away is much more abundant. Bulk TCR libraries were made with methods that had been previously described and with listed TCR primers. TCRdb reanalysed the PCR reads using MiXCR and keeps one entry per CDR3 protein. Among about 640,000 distinct CDR3 sequences listed, about 20% were seen once. The data originate from a study of molecular identifiers for immune sequencing clone quantification. Turning to the study itself: In replicates, RNA from 20,000 or 100,000 naive CD8 cells was split five ways, four sequenced.

Trimming shortened V by 6 bases and J by 4 bases, and 20 bases separated the two germline ends. The CDR3 sequence is 16 residues long. Per germline, CDR1 MNHEY and CDR2 SVGEGT. The sample taken for sequencing was naive CD8+ T cells from blood, with Jurkat cell RNA spiked in. Subset denoted: FACS-sorted CD8+CD4-CCR7+CD45RA+ naive T cells. The V call is TRBV6-2 or TRBV6-3, the J call TRBJ2-3; possible D gene TRBD1, 6 bases. This TCR came from a human donor in good health. Some libraries in this study had Jurkat cell RNA spiked in. The CDR3 DNA is TGTGCCAGCAGACCAAGAACAGGGCGGTCAGCAGATACGCAGTATTTT. It codes for CASRPRTGRSADTQYF.